The clone carrying this TCR beta chain was observed many times. No antigen is known for it. Construction of the TCRbeta library involved unique molecular identifiers. In TCRdb, the PCR reads were re-called with MiXCR into one record per CDR3 protein. The data contain some 180,000 distinct CDR3 sequences, around 7% of them seen just once; the ten biggest clones take up more than 5.5%. Germline V CDR1 and CDR2: SQVTM, ANQGSEA. The V and J ends lost 7 bases and 9 bases, in that order; junction bases with no gene match: 15. This CDR3 contains 14 residues. The source of the sample is a study of T-cell reconstitution after alpha-beta-depleted transplantation in children. Study observations and caveats: Newly produced T cells mostly accounted for T-cell counts and diversity one year post-transplant. Several hundred expanded graft clones reportedly gave rise to the alpha-beta T cells present about two months after transplant. Surviving recipient cells, namely T cells and thymic progenitors, were the source of high day-60 TCRbeta diversity in some patients.

The V and J genes are TRBV29-1 and TRBJ2-1; TRBD2 aligns across 7 bases. The specimen was PBMCs, collected before TCRalphabeta/CD19-depleted stem cell transplant. This sequence was found in a boy aged 2 to 9 with acute lymphoblastic leukemia, due to receive a stem cell transplant. Here the CDR3 reads CSGESGILVGEQFF. The CDR3 DNA is TGCAGCGGGGAAAGCGGGATTCTCGTTGGTGAGCAGTTCTTC.